Listed below are T cell receptor beta chains from one sample, sequenced in a study of T-cell reconstitution after alpha-beta-depleted transplantation in children. TCRdb reprocessed the PCR reads with MiXCR, giving one entry per CDR3 protein. Among hundreds of thousands of distinct CDR3 sequences, about a quarter were seen once, and the ten largest hold roughly 2.6%. The sequenced sample was PBMCs, obtained before TCRalphabeta/CD19-depleted stem cell transplant. The receptors derive from a girl aged 2-9 years with Fanconi anemia, due to receive a stem cell transplant. The CDR3 runs from the conserved cysteine through the conserved F or W. A D gene is named only where the DNA matches it firmly. Size tells how often a clone was seen (once, few, many) or the class of an expanded clone, and some rows leave it out.

d_gene | abundance | j_gene | v_gene | len | CDR3aa | CDR3nt
TRBD1 | NA | TRBJ1-5 | TRBV3-1 | 16 | CASSHPGQASNQPQHF | TGTGCCAGCAGCCACCCTGGACAGGCCAGCAATCAGCCCCAGCATTTT
TRBD2 | NA | TRBJ2-1 | TRBV29-1 | 15 | CSVDTERGRYNEQFF | TGCAGCGTTGATACTGAGCGGGGGAGGTACAATGAGCAGTTCTTC
NA | once | TRBJ2-7 | TRBV29-1 | 15 | CSVKSTSPTVSEQYF | TGCAGCGTTAAATCCACCAGCCCGACAGTCAGCGAGCAGTACTTC
NA | many | TRBJ2-1 | TRBV20-1 | 12 | CSARGTHNEQFF | TGCAGTGCTAGGGGGACGCACAATGAGCAGTTCTTC
TRBD2 | few | TRBJ2-3 | TRBV13 | 14 | CASSFPGLPDTQYF | TGTGCCAGCAGCTTTCCGGGACTACCAGATACGCAGTATTTT
NA | many | TRBJ2-7 | TRBV29-1 | 11 | CSAGRRDEQYF | TGCAGCGCCGGAAGGAGGGACGAGCAGTACTTC
NA | NA | TRBJ2-7 | TRBV15 | 15 | CATSREPRTVYEQYF | TGTGCCACCAGCAGAGAGCCCCGGACAGTCTACGAGCAGTACTTC
TRBD1 | NA | TRBJ1-1 | TRBV5-1 | 17 | CASSPRGTGGLGTEAFF | TGCGCCAGCAGCCCTCGGGGGACAGGGGGTTTGGGCACTGAAGCTTTCTTT
NA | many | TRBJ2-1 | TRBV7-8 | 16 | CASSLVSLRTYNEQFF | TGTGCCAGCAGCTTAGTTAGCCTTCGTACCTACAATGAGCAGTTCTTC
NA | many | TRBJ1-2 | TRBV20-1 | 11 | CSANGVGGYTF | TGCAGTGCTAATGGAGTGGGTGGCTACACCTTC
NA | many | TRBJ2-1 | TRBV12-3/TRBV12-4 | 14 | CASSPGVATNEQFF | TGTGCCAGCAGCCCCGGAGTAGCGACGAATGAGCAGTTCTTC
NA | many | TRBJ2-3 | TRBV6-1 | 14 | CASSELRGTDTQYF | TGTGCCAGCAGTGAACTCCGGGGGACAGATACGCAGTATTTT
NA | NA | TRBJ2-5 | TRBV3-1 | 16 | CASSKNTVALAGTQYF | TGTGCCAGCAGCAAAAATACAGTAGCTCTCGCAGGGACCCAGTACTTC
TRBD2 | NA | TRBJ2-3 | TRBV29-1 | 13 | CSVRGLAGDTQYF | TGCAGCGTCCGCGGACTAGCCGGAGATACGCAGTATTTT
TRBD1 | many | TRBJ1-2 | TRBV29-1 | 13 | CSVESAGGHGYTF | TGCAGCGTTGAATCGGCAGGGGGCCATGGCTACACCTTC
NA | many | TRBJ2-1 | TRBV4-2 | 17 | CASSQVGGGVKYNEQFF | TGTGCCAGCAGCCAAGTGGGTGGCGGGGTAAAGTACAATGAGCAGTTCTTC
NA | NA | TRBJ2-5 | TRBV20-1 | 13 | CSAGGSGQETQYF | TGCAGTGCTGGGGGGTCAGGCCAAGAGACCCAGTACTTC
NA | few | TRBJ1-2 | TRBV20-1 | 14 | CSARSGRIGYGYTF | TGCAGTGCTAGAAGCGGGCGAATAGGGTATGGCTACACCTTC
NA | many | TRBJ1-2 | TRBV6-1 | 15 | CASSEVVPRGYGYTF | TGTGCCAGCAGTGAAGTCGTCCCACGGGGCTATGGCTACACCTTC
TRBD2 | NA | TRBJ2-2 | TRBV20-1 | 14 | CSGSSGPNTGELFF | TGCAGTGGGTCTAGCGGGCCGAACACCGGGGAGCTGTTTTTT
NA | NA | TRBJ1-2 | TRBV2 | 11 | CASSVVSGYTF | TGTGCCAGCAGTGTAGTCTCTGGCTACACCTTC
TRBD2 | many | TRBJ2-1 | TRBV7-2 | 14 | CASSPRLAMDEQFF | TGTGCCAGCAGCCCCAGACTAGCGATGGATGAGCAGTTCTTC
NA | NA | TRBJ2-5 | TRBV12-3/TRBV12-4 | 15 | CASTDFGPSQETQYF | TGTGCCAGCACCGACTTTGGCCCATCGCAAGAGACCCAGTACTTC
TRBD2 | NA | TRBJ2-7 | TRBV20-1 | 13 | CSARHGGAYEQYF | TGCAGTGCTAGACACGGGGGGGCCTACGAGCAGTACTTC
NA | NA | TRBJ2-7 | TRBV5-1 | 15 | CASSLSGGKLDEQYF | TGCGCCAGCAGCTTGTCTGGGGGCAAGTTGGACGAGCAGTACTTC
TRBD2 | many | TRBJ2-1 | TRBV20-1 | 16 | CSATGLAGSQWVEQFF | TGCAGTGCCACGGGACTAGCGGGGTCTCAATGGGTTGAGCAGTTCTTC
NA | many | TRBJ2-1 | TRBV5-1 | 12 | CASSLARNEQFF | TGCGCCAGCAGCTTGGCCCGCAATGAGCAGTTCTTC
NA | many | TRBJ2-7 | TRBV7-2 | 14 | CASSLSWLTYEQYF | TGTGCCAGCAGCTTATCGTGGCTTACCTACGAGCAGTACTTC
NA | NA | TRBJ2-7 | TRBV30 | 11 | CAWSRGGEQYF | TGTGCCTGGAGTAGGGGGGGCGAGCAGTACTTC
NA | once | TRBJ2-7 | TRBV6-6 | 13 | CASSYSKVNEQYF | TGTGCCAGCAGTTACTCGAAAGTAAACGAGCAGTACTTC
NA | NA | TRBJ2-5 | TRBV2 | 14 | CASSVSGPEETQYF | TGTGCCAGCAGTGTATCGGGACCCGAAGAGACCCAGTACTTC
NA | many | TRBJ2-1 | TRBV10-3 | 12 | CAISELKNEQFF | TGTGCCATCAGCGAGCTCAAGAATGAGCAGTTCTTC
TRBD2 | NA | TRBJ2-2 | TRBV9 | 17 | CASSTSRLAENTGELFF | TGTGCCAGCAGCACGAGCCGGCTAGCGGAGAACACCGGGGAGCTGTTTTTT
NA | NA | TRBJ2-1 | TRBV29-1 | 11 | CSVQRDNEQFF | TGCAGCGTTCAAAGGGACAATGAGCAGTTCTTC
TRBD1 | many | TRBJ2-3 | TRBV4-2 | 17 | CASSQDGQAGSTDTQYF | TGTGCCAGCAGCCAAGATGGACAGGCCGGTAGCACAGATACGCAGTATTTT
NA | NA | TRBJ2-7 | TRBV20-1 | 16 | CSARDSGGVTAYEQYF | TGCAGTGCTAGAGATAGTGGAGGGGTGACCGCCTACGAGCAGTACTTC
NA | NA | TRBJ1-1 | TRBV28 | 13 | CASRMVGATEAFF | TGTGCCAGCAGAATGGTGGGGGCCACTGAAGCTTTCTTT
NA | NA | TRBJ1-1 | TRBV5-1 | 14 | CASSISRQDIEAFF | TGCGCCAGCAGCATCTCTAGACAGGATATTGAAGCTTTCTTT
TRBD1 | NA | TRBJ2-7 | TRBV7-9 | 16 | CASSASPGTGLYEQYF | TGTGCCAGCAGCGCTAGCCCCGGGACAGGGCTTTACGAGCAGTACTTC
NA | NA | TRBJ2-1 | TRBV7-8 | 17 | CASSLRGETVSYNEQFF | TGTGCCAGCAGCTTAAGGGGCGAGACGGTTTCCTACAATGAGCAGTTCTTC
NA | few | TRBJ2-7 | TRBV7-2 | 12 | CASSPAPYEQYF | TGTGCCAGCAGCCCCGCTCCCTACGAGCAGTACTTC
TRBD2 | few | TRBJ2-7 | TRBV20-1 | 13 | CSVSTSGSYEQYF | TGCAGTGTCAGCACTAGCGGGTCTTACGAGCAGTACTTC
TRBD2 | many | TRBJ2-7 | TRBV7-2 | 14 | CASSYERTSDEQYF | TGTGCCAGCAGCTACGAGAGGACTAGCGACGAGCAGTACTTC
NA | NA | TRBJ2-5 | TRBV29-1 | 12 | CSVRPSGETQYF | TGCAGCGTTCGCCCATCGGGAGAGACCCAGTACTTC
NA | few | TRBJ1-5 | TRBV6-5 | 15 | CASSYVHGHNQPQHF | TGTGCCAGCAGTTACGTTCATGGACACAATCAGCCCCAGCATTTT
TRBD1 | many | TRBJ2-1 | TRBV12-3/TRBV12-4 | 13 | CASGTGDPNEQFF | TGTGCCAGCGGGACAGGGGATCCCAATGAGCAGTTCTTC
TRBD2 | few | TRBJ2-5 | TRBV28 | 15 | CASSLGGGRRETQYF | TGTGCCAGCAGTTTGGGGGGAGGGCGTCGGGAGACCCAGTACTTC
TRBD1 | once | TRBJ1-1 | TRBV27 | 14 | CASSLSQGGTEAFF | TGTGCCAGCAGTTTATCCCAGGGGGGAACTGAAGCTTTCTTT
NA | many | TRBJ1-1 | TRBV20-1 | 13 | CSAPDSPRGEAFF | TGCAGTGCGCCGGACTCCCCTCGGGGTGAAGCTTTCTTT
TRBD2 | NA | TRBJ2-7 | TRBV12-3/TRBV12-4 | 19 | CTSSFEVASGGDRPHVQYF | TGTACCAGCAGTTTCGAGGTCGCTAGCGGGGGCGACCGACCCCACGTGCAGTACTTC
TRBD2 | once | TRBJ2-3 | TRBV29-1 | 15 | CSGRGLAGGLNTQYF | TGCAGCGGGCGTGGACTAGCGGGGGGGCTGAATACGCAGTATTTT
NA | NA | TRBJ2-7 | TRBV20-1 | 14 | CSARRAGPSYEQYF | TGCAGTGCTAGAAGGGCGGGCCCGTCCTACGAGCAGTACTTC
NA | few | TRBJ1-5 | TRBV20-1 | 17 | CSARPTGWFGNNQPQHF | TGCAGTGCTAGGCCCACAGGGTGGTTCGGAAACAATCAGCCCCAGCATTTT
NA | NA | TRBJ2-7 | TRBV5-1 | 13 | CASSWGDRIEQYF | TGCGCCAGCAGCTGGGGTGATAGGATCGAGCAGTACTTC
NA | NA | TRBJ2-7 | TRBV7-9 | 14 | CASSPTDSSYEQYF | TGTGCCAGCAGCCCCACGGACAGTTCCTACGAGCAGTACTTC
NA | many | TRBJ2-3 | TRBV25-1 | 13 | CASSEYRSDTQYF | TGTGCCAGCAGTGAATATAGGTCAGATACGCAGTATTTT
TRBD2 | many | TRBJ2-1 | TRBV12-3/TRBV12-4 | 18 | CASSPGLAGGPVNNEQFF | TGTGCCAGCAGTCCTGGACTAGCGGGAGGGCCGGTTAACAATGAGCAGTTCTTC